The clone carrying this T cell receptor beta chain was recorded many times. No antigen is known for it. The TCR beta CDR3 regions underwent amplification using RNA transcripts as the source. When the TCR CDR3 underwent first-round RT-PCR, the HTBI primer set was used. TCRdb called the multiplex PCR reads again in MiXCR, with one record for every CDR3 protein. In the table there are 450,000 to 700,000 distinct CDR3 sequences, about half of which are singletons. Germline CDR1 and CDR2: SGHVS and FQNEAQ. The V gene lost 3 bases and the J gene lost 1 base, with 7 bases spanning the gap. CDR3 size: 13 residues. The data were taken from a study of T cells in Graves' hyperthyroidism and ophthalmopathy. General study findings and limits: Ophthalmopathy was distinguished from stable hyperthyroidism by 13 V-J signatures.

Input material: peripheral blood or thyroid tissue (not recorded which). This chain links TRBV7-8 with TRBJ2-7; D uncertain. The receptor was derived from an adult woman with Graves' disease, either hyperthyroidism or ophthalmopathy (not recorded which). The CDR3 bases are TGTGCCAGCAGCTTCGGCAGTTCCTACGAGCAGTACTTC. Amino acids: CASSFGSSYEQYF.